This T cell receptor (beta chain) was sequenced in a study of cytomegalovirus exposure and HLA in healthy donors listed by TCRdb under 2017. In the study overall: According to an earlier analysis of a few hundred of the donors, some 180 million T cells yielded some 110 million unique TCR beta sequences and about 300 Gb of sequence data. Both class I and class II loci were covered by HLA typing, at four-digit resolution. A few DR-DQ haplotypes were treated as single units for association and clustering because of strong linkage in the cohort. Typing coverage differed by locus: A, B, C, DRB1 and DQB1 were typed in roughly 620-630 donors, DQA1 in approximately 520, DPA1 in around 580, and DPB1 in around 440. Across 300 to 500 genotyped donors of the cohort, an average of roughly 200,000 unique TCR beta nucleotide sequences per donor were sequenced, and approximately 17% of those sequences were non-productive. To decide whether each TCR beta V gene segment behaved as functional or pseudogenic, an earlier analysis of 587 of the donors relied on high-throughput TCR beta sequencing. All discovery cohort repertoires had been generated using a single sequencing platform. The T cell repertoires of under 700 subjects were profiled by immunosequencing and related to cytomegalovirus serostatus. In a later genetic analysis, genome-wide SNP genotypes for about 65% of the roughly 670 donors were used, and that subset was treated as a discovery cohort. High-throughput TCR immunosequencing, statistical association of individual TCRs with disease status, and machine learning were combined to predict cytomegalovirus infection status. Of the 300 to 450 genotyped donors, 75% to 85% were placed in the genetic ancestry cluster associated with self-reported Caucasian donors. In the later analysis, no new phenotypic data were used to find candidate immune exposures; instead, reliance was placed on TCR beta sequences and their occurrence across donors. Donor age, sex, ethnicity and CMV serostatus were compiled alongside the repertoire data. To study patterns of TCR occurrence, a later analysis re-analyzed previously published TCR beta repertoires from 666 donors and added high-resolution HLA genotyping. The aim of the study was to test whether cataloging public T cell receptors could identify signatures of past pathogen exposure. A separate validation cohort of 90 to 150 different subjects was used in addition to the roughly 700-subject first cohort. Approximately 310 gigabases of sequencing data and approximately 93 million unique TCR sequences were included in an early release covering around 600 HLA-typed donors.

General findings and caveats noted by the study authors: The earlier analysis of around 600 of the donors excluded 15 to 20 rarely observed V segments, including chromosome 9 orphons, because counts were too low. An association between a missense DCLRE1C variant and V-gene and J-gene trimming of TCR beta chains was found in a later genetic analysis and replicated in an independent cohort. Broadly in line with IMGT annotations, most TCR beta V segments showed up in productive rearrangements about 90% or about 30% of the time in an earlier analysis of 450 to 600 of the donors. The only immune exposure information available for the cohort was CMV serostatus. In a later analysis, HLA-associated TCR beta chains showed more clonal expansion and lower generation probabilities than non-associated chains that were equally common. A later analysis found that TCR association rates varied across HLA loci, with DRB1 alleles showing the most associated TCRs and HLA-C alleles the fewest. In this cohort, only TCR beta chains were sequenced, and detectable features were limited by the absence of alpha or paired-chain data. When HLA alleles, especially DR and DQ, strongly co-occurred, TCR associations were difficult to assign to individual alleles. According to a later analysis, parvovirus B19, influenza, CMV and Epstein-Barr virus appeared linked to several top co-occurrence clusters. The classifier was reported to diagnose cytomegalovirus status with high specificity and sensitivity in both the original cohort and the validation cohort. In a later analysis, most CMV-associated TCR beta chains were found to appear HLA-restricted, with HLA associations seemingly driven largely by CMV exposure. While some public TCRs were present in many individuals, most TCR sequences turned up only very rarely across donors. Roughly uniform sequencing depth across donors was assumed in presence/absence analyses, although this assumption may not hold. A few of the identified cytomegalovirus-associated TCR beta chains were confirmed in vitro to be specific for cytomegalovirus antigens. A later analysis associated about 17,000 TCR beta sequences with specific HLA alleles at a false discovery rate of 0.05. The sequencing pipeline was judged likely to have produced a cluster of highly shared sequence variants as a technical artifact. Because HLA typing was missing for some donors at each locus, association tests included only the typed subset. A total of about 150 TCR beta chains were listed by the study as associated with cytomegalovirus. A further reported finding was that TCR beta sequences accurately predicted the HLA-A and HLA-B alleles for most subjects in the first cohort. Compared with the 666-donor mean, donors in an Asian-associated ancestry cluster had fewer N-insertions in productive TCRs, according to a later genetic analysis. Correlated functional status among segregating V segments might reflect linkage disequilibrium, but an unknown experimental factor could not be ruled out. Because the 87-base-pair reads could not distinguish some IMGT-functional V segments, including TRBV6-2 and TRBV6-3, those segments were excluded. According to the authors, the approach could potentially be generalized to other disease states and immunological phenotypes.

The cohort consisted of hundreds of healthy bone marrow donors. At the time of sampling, every cohort member was nominally healthy, though immune exposures that went unrecorded were likely present. The donor tested CMV seronegative, placing the donor among the roughly 400 seronegative members of the cohort. Every donor gave a peripheral blood sample, and the peripheral blood mononuclear cells from that sample were used for TCR beta sequencing. Genomic DNA was extracted from the blood cell samples with the Qiagen DNeasy Blood Extraction Kit. V trim: 2 bases; J trim: 4 bases; unmatched bases: 9. From a lookup of the germline V gene, CDR1 and CDR2 are SGHDT and YYEEEE. The CDR3 runs 16 residues from the cysteine to the phenylalanine. Only the CDR3 part of the read is kept: 48 bases, read in frame from the first base. About this clone itself: It lacks a known antigen. Base qualities were left out, and no much larger clone turns up one base away.

The receptor library was made with the immunoSEQ multiplex PCR assay. A mixture of 60 forward primers for TCR Vbeta segments and 13 reverse primers for TCR Jbeta segments was used in the multiplex PCR. A multiplex PCR assay on genomic DNA amplified the CDR3 region of rearranged TCR beta genes. The Illumina HiSeq System was used to sequence the amplified TCR beta libraries as 87-base-pair reads. As for the authors' bioinformatics: In a later analysis, some 80 million unique TCR beta chains were counted across the 666 repertoires, and approximately 11 million of these chains were shared by at least two donors. A nearest-neighbor algorithm error-corrected the raw reads and collapsed the reads into unique sequences, merging closely related sequences to remove PCR and sequencing errors. CDR3 sequences were aligned to IMGT reference sequences to assign V, D and J gene segments. For a sequence to be retained, a match of at least six nucleotides to both a V gene segment and a J gene segment was required. Rearrangements were classified as productive when the CDR3 lacked stop codons and remained in frame with V and J, and all other rearrangements were classified as non-productive. Following IMGT convention, CDR3 was defined as the stretch from the second conserved V-encoded cysteine up to the conserved J-encoded phenylalanine. Sequences without an unambiguous match to a single V gene segment were excluded from the earlier analysis of almost 600 of the donors. An earlier analysis of some 500 of the donors classified V segments as functional when productive rearrangements were above 56.7% and as segregating when the standard deviation between donors was above 5%. A statistical classification framework was built for diagnosing cytomegalovirus status from the catalog of TCR beta chain sequences. V and J gene assignment, in a later analysis, came from comparing TCR nucleotide sequences with IMGT/GENE-DB human TR gene sequences. Using the TCRdist pipeline, a later analysis assigned CDR3 sequences along with most-parsimonious VDJ recombination scenarios. In a later analysis, each TCR beta chain was defined by its CDR3 amino acid sequence together with its V-gene family, and reads without a unique V-gene family were excluded. A later analysis removed several hundred highly shared, low-generation-probability nucleotide sequences to deal with suspected cross-contamination and a sequencing artifact. A later analysis calculated a clonal expansion index for each public chain from normalized within-repertoire ranks of inferred template counts. In a later analysis, generation probabilities were computed using a VDJ recombination model fitted to out-of-frame rearrangements, and the results were checked against IGoR. Hypergeometric tests were used in a later analysis to score TCR-TCR, TCR-HLA and TCR-CMV co-occurrence, with a repertoire-size bias correction applied to the TCR pairs. A later analysis estimated false discovery rates by permuting HLA or CMV assignments 20 times. In a later analysis, co-occurring TCRs were grouped using DBSCAN, with TCRdist sequence similarity added in when clustering inside HLA-allele-positive subsets. Co-occurrence clustering excluded repertoires with fewer than 30,000 or more than 120,000 public chains, plus five with anomalous nucleotide sharing. Entries here come from immuneACCESS through TCRdb and include only in-frame sequences with V and J called. Some clones fail to appear in such tables; in the studies checked, an unresolved V gene covers under half of the shortfall, and the cause of the remainder is unknown. That table furnishes V, J and clone size, whereas the DNA furnished D and trimming. For this sample there are around 180,000 clones; roughly 88% appear just once. The leading ten clones occupy 1.2% of the sample.

Sequences were obtained from PBMCs. The sequence came from a boy between 2 and 10 years old in good health and CMV-seronegative. The receptor chain draws on TRBV5-6 and TRBJ1-2; TRBD1 aligns with 9 central bases. The CDR3 reads CASSFVGTGRSYGYTF. Here is the DNA: TGTGCCAGCAGCTTTGTTGGGACAGGGAGGAGCTATGGCTACACCTTC.